This T cell receptor beta chain was observed in a study of T cells in Graves' hyperthyroidism and ophthalmopathy. At least ten counts were recorded for this clonotype. Its antigen is not known. TCR beta CDR3 regions were amplified from RNA transcripts. During a first-round RT-PCR of the TCR CDR3, the HTBI primer set was used. A single record per CDR3 protein comes from TCRdb applying MiXCR to the multiplex PCR reads. The sample records 250,000 or so distinct CDR3 sequences, roughly 15% being singletons. Blood from later-ophthalmopathy patients was taken at first hyperthyroidism diagnosis. The CDR3 consists of 15 residues. The trim removed 5 bases at V and 1 base at J, leaving 8 bases unmatched. Study findings and constraints: Most thyroid clonotypes expanded above 0.001 appeared in blood too.

The material sequenced was blood. The clonotype was recovered from a woman in her fifties or sixties with Graves' hyperthyroidism that later progressed to Graves' ophthalmopathy. The V gene is TRBV12-3 or TRBV12-4, the J gene TRBJ2-7; 7 bases are a match to TRBD1. The CDR3 DNA sequence: TGTGCCAGCAGTCCACCGACAGGGAAGTCCTACGAGCAGTACTTC. Translating it yields CASSPPTGKSYEQYF.